The clone carrying this TCR beta chain was observed a single time. Germline CDR1 SGHVS, CDR2 FQNEAQ. The V end was cut by 1 base, the J end by 8 bases, with 6 bases between. This CDR3 comprises 12 residues. The data were taken from a study of OX40 agonist ivuxolimab in advanced cancers. Study-level background: Clinicians treated patients with ivuxolimab, an agonistic anti-OX40 (CD134) antibody. Age averaged about 66 years (range about 23 to 80), and roughly 80% were male.

Samples were taken at baseline and on day 1 of cycles 4 and 7. Libraries were prepared by immunoSEQ multiplex PCR; TCRdb keeps only in-frame clonotypes and omits some of them. The sample yields tens of thousands of clones, approximately 90% seen once. This receptor was taken from an adult with an advanced solid tumor such as melanoma, head and neck, liver or kidney cancer. The starting material was CD4+ or CD8+ T cells sorted from blood, obtained in a trial of the OX40 agonist ivuxolimab. The chain links TRBV7-8 to TRBJ1-5; no reliable D call. CDR3 DNA: TGTGCCAGCAGCTTAGATCGGGAGCCCCAGCATTTT. This sequence encodes CASSLDREPQHF.